The next 32 T cell receptor beta chains were all read from a single sample in a study of blood T cell repertoires in COVID-19. Sequenced by immunoSEQ multiplex PCR; TCRdb stores in-frame clones only, minus some. Here the sample spans around 170,000 clones, 90% to 95% being singletons. Sample: peripheral blood. These receptors all come from a man aged 50-60 years with acute or convalescent COVID-19.

The chain couples TRBV3-1 (or the pseudogene TRBV3-2) to TRBJ1-5; D is possibly TRBD1 (6 bases). The CDR3 runs to 15 residues. V lost 4 bases and J 3 bases, leaving 13 bases between the germline ends. CDR1 and CDR2 (germline): LGHDT, YNNKEL (reference sequence). The CDR3 here is CASSLTGHSNQPQHF. The CDR3 nucleotides are TGTGCCAGCAGCCTAACGGGACACTCCAATCAGCCCCAGCATTTT.

The J gene is TRBJ2-2, the V gene TRBV7-6; 7 bases map to TRBD2. CDR1 is SGHVS and CDR2 is FNYEAQ in the germline V gene. This CDR3 is 16 amino acids long. With 1 base clipped from V and 5 bases from J, the junction kept 7 bases outside the gene matches. The CDR3 region is CASSLGAGVGTGELFF. As DNA, the CDR3 is TGTGCCAGCAGCTTAGGGGCGGGAGTAGGGACCGGGGAGCTGTTTTTT. The full variable domain, with the rest looked up from reference TRBV7-6 and TRBJ2-2, is GAGVSQSPRYKVTKRGQDVALRCDPISGHVSLYWYRQALGQGPEFLTYFNYEAQQDKSGLPNDRFSAERPEGSISTLTIQRTEQRDSAMYRCASSLGAGVGTGELFFGEGSRLTVL.

The rearrangement links TRBV18 to TRBJ1-4; D is possibly TRBD1 (5 bases). Germline values: CDR1 KGHSH, CDR2 LQKENI. With 4 bases removed from V and 0 bases from J, the gap between germline ends came to 18 bases. The CDR3 consists of 18 residues. CDR3 bases: TGTGCCAGCTCACAAACTATCGACAGCCCCGCAACTAATGAAAAACTGTTTTTT. Amino acids: CASSQTIDSPATNEKLFF.

The table lists this clone with a few counts. The chain combines TRBV4-1 with TRBJ1-4; D remains unclear. Germline CDR1 reads MGHRA; CDR2 reads YSYEKL. The CDR3 sequence is 15 residues long. V lost 4 bases and J lost 7, with 16 bases in between. The CDR3 nucleotides read TGCGCCAGCAGCCCAAACACCGTCCGGGGTGAAAAACTGTTTTTT. Amino acids: CASSPNTVRGEKLFF.

The CDR3 DNA follows: TGTGCCAGCAGCTTAGTTGCTGCGGGAGTTATTGTCGGGGAGCTGTTTTTT. Its protein product is CASSLVAAGVIVGELFF. The V gene is TRBV7-8, the J gene TRBJ2-2, with 7 nucleotides matching TRBD2. V shed 1 base, J shed 7 bases, and the junction held 12 bases outside the gene matches. The CDR3 totals 17 residues. Germline lookup yields CDR1 SGHVS and CDR2 FQNEAQ.

This chain joins TRBV27 and TRBJ2-1; 9 bases line up with TRBD1. After removal of 6 bases from V and 0 bases from J, the junction contained 6 bases not matched to a gene. The germline CDR1 and CDR2 sequences are MNHEY and SMNVEV (reference sequence). The CDR3 consists of 16 residues. This CDR3 reads CASRWDRANSYNEQFF. CDR3 coding DNA: TGTGCCAGCAGGTGGGACAGGGCAAACTCCTACAATGAGCAGTTCTTC.

The CDR3 here is CASSPGTVNQETQYF. CDR3 nucleotide sequence: TGTGCCAGCTCACCGGGGACAGTGAACCAAGAGACCCAGTACTTC. V gene TRBV18 combines with J gene TRBJ2-5; 7 bases map to TRBD1. The CDR3 is 15 amino acids. Germline V gene sequence: CDR1 KGHSH, CDR2 LQKENI. V trimming: 3 bases; J trimming: 0 bases; junction bases outside the gene matches: 4.

This clone was found once. V and J are TRBV10-2 and TRBJ1-5; D is undetermined. The germline gives CDR1 WSHSY, CDR2 SAAADI. Trimming stripped 4 bases from V and 5 bases from J, with 15 bases between. The CDR3 sequence is 15 residues long. CDR3 region: CASSARGDWDQPQHF. CDR3 DNA sequence: TGCGCCAGCAGTGCCCGCGGCGATTGGGATCAGCCCCAGCATTTT.

This chain uses TRBV4-1 with TRBJ2-7; perhaps TRBD1 as D (6 bases). In germline, CDR1 is MGHRA, CDR2 YSYEKL. CDR3 size: 15 residues. Deletions cut 0 bases from V and 1 base from J, with 10 bases between. Here the CDR3 reads CASSQEDRPSYEQYF. DNA for the CDR3: TGCGCCAGCAGCCAAGAGGACAGACCATCCTACGAGCAGTACTTC.

This chain uses TRBV6-5 with TRBJ2-5; 8 bases match TRBD1. The V gene end was trimmed by 6 bases and the J gene end by 5 bases; junction bases not matched to a gene: 8. Per the germline V gene, CDR1 is MNHEY and CDR2 is SVGAGI. The CDR3 length is 14 residues. CDR3 coding DNA: TGTGCCAGCAGAGCAGGGGGCGCGGGGGAGACCCAGTACTTC. Residues: CASRAGGAGETQYF.

The chain joins TRBV7-8 to TRBJ2-7; 8 bases agree with TRBD2. V gave up 1 base and J gave up 2 bases; unmatched junction bases: 1. Germline V gene lookup returns CDR1 SGHVS and CDR2 FQNEAQ. The CDR3 runs 14 residues. CDR3 nucleotides: TGTGCCAGCAGCTTAGGCGGGGGGACCTACGAGCAGTACGTC. Protein product: CASSLGGGTYEQYV.

The genes are TRBV4-1 and TRBJ2-5, with 16 positions matching TRBD2. Trimming took 1 base from V and 4 from J; bases not matched to a gene: 6. Germline CDR1 is MGHRA and CDR2 is YSYEKL. This CDR3 is 18 amino acids long. CDR3 sequence (DNA): TGCGCCAGCAGCCAAGGAGGGACTAGCGGGGGGGGAGGAGAGACCCAGTACTTC. Translating gives CASSQGGTSGGGGETQYF.

This chain joins TRBV19 and TRBJ2-3, with 14 bases lining up with TRBD2. This CDR3 spans 15 amino acids. Per germline, CDR1 LNHDA and CDR2 SQIVND (reference sequence). With V trimmed by 7 bases and J by 7 bases, 7 bases remained unmatched. CDR3 residues: CASTETSGGGYTQYF. The CDR3 DNA is TGTGCCAGTACTGAGACTAGCGGGGGGGGATATACGCAGTATTTT.

This chain links TRBV3-1 (or the pseudogene TRBV3-2) with TRBJ2-6; maybe TRBD1 (5 bases). The germline V gene has CDR1 LGHDT and CDR2 YNNKEL (reference sequence). This CDR3 comprises 16 residues. V lost 0 bases, J lost 0 bases, and 6 bases lay in between. The CDR3 DNA follows: TGTGCCAGCAGCCAAGATAGGGGCTCTGGGGCCAACGTCCTGACTTTC. This codes for CASSQDRGSGANVLTF.

This chain joins TRBV28 and TRBJ2-7, with D tentatively TRBD1 (6 bases). V shed 0 bases and J shed 0 bases, with 9 bases lying between them. Germline CDR1 reads MDHEN; CDR2 reads SYDVKM. The CDR3 consists of 15 residues. This CDR3 is CASSLWGASSYEQYF. Here the CDR3 DNA reads TGTGCCAGCAGTTTATGGGGGGCCAGCTCCTACGAGCAGTACTTC.

V usage is TRBV30 and J usage is TRBJ1-5, with D perhaps TRBD1 (6 bases). Germline V gene data show CDR1 as GTSNPN and CDR2 as SVGIG (reference sequence). The CDR3 sequence is 13 residues long. The germline V and J ends were trimmed by 2 bases and 9 bases, with 14 bases remaining between them. The CDR3 region is CAWSPGQRGPQHF. The CDR3 coding sequence is TGTGCCTGGAGTCCGGGACAAAGGGGGCCCCAGCATTTT.

The chain links TRBV19 to TRBJ1-5; TRBD1 agrees at 10 bases. The CDR3 length is 17 residues. Looked up from germline, CDR1 is LNHDA and CDR2 is SQIVND (reference sequence). Unmatched junction bases numbered 9, after V lost 4 bases and J lost 3 bases. This chain's CDR3 is CASSKTRDRGFNQPQHF. CDR3 in DNA: TGTGCCAGTAGTAAAACTCGGGACAGGGGATTCAATCAGCCCCAGCATTTT.

The rearrangement uses TRBV11-2 and TRBJ2-6; no reliable D call. V was trimmed by 4 bases and J by 1 base, leaving 11 bases between them. This CDR3 region has 16 residues. The V gene's germline CDR1 is SGHAT and CDR2 FQNNGV. Here the CDR3 DNA reads TGTGCCAGCAGCTCCAGAGGCCAGTCTGGGGCCAACGTCCTGACTTTC. Its protein product is CASSSRGQSGANVLTF.

This rearrangement joins TRBV18 to TRBJ1-5, with D unresolved. There are 16 residues in the CDR3. Germline assignment: CDR1 KGHSH and CDR2 LQKENI. V shed 2 bases and J shed 2 bases, with 13 bases lying between them. CDR3 sequence: CASSPFERRGNQPQHF. Written as DNA, the CDR3 is TGTGCCAGCTCACCATTCGAAAGACGGGGCAATCAGCCCCAGCATTTT.

The chain combines TRBV7-9 with TRBJ1-4, with 7 bases identical to TRBD1. Losses at the gene ends were 5 bases for V and 6 bases for J; bases not matched to a gene: 6. The germline V gene encodes CDR1 SEHNR and CDR2 FQNEAQ (reference sequence). The CDR3 length is 14 residues. CDR3: CASSVQGFHEKLFF. The CDR3 DNA sequence: TGTGCCAGCAGCGTACAGGGGTTCCATGAAAAACTGTTTTTT.

V is TRBV11-3 and J is TRBJ2-7; D gene ambiguous. Germline V gene data show CDR1 as SGHNT and CDR2 as YENEEA. Trimming took 2 bases from V and 5 from J, leaving 10 bases between them. The CDR3 has 13 residues. Here the CDR3 reads CASSLNQADEQYF. In DNA form, the CDR3 reads TGTGCCAGCAGCTTAAACCAGGCCGACGAGCAGTACTTC.

This sequence joins TRBV18 and TRBJ1-5, with 8 bases identical to TRBD1. This CDR3 region has 14 residues. V trimming: 5 bases; J trimming: 5 bases; junction bases outside the gene matches: 5. Looked up from germline, CDR1 is KGHSH and CDR2 is LQKENI. The CDR3 loop is CASSTQGADQPQHF. In nucleotides, the CDR3 is TGTGCCAGCTCAACTCAGGGGGCAGATCAGCCCCAGCATTTT.

The chain recombines TRBV7-9 with TRBJ2-2, with 7 bases lining up with TRBD1. The germline V gene has CDR1 SEHNR and CDR2 FQNEAQ (reference sequence). This CDR3 is 18 amino acids long. V was clipped by 7 bases and J by 0 bases; unmatched bases: 14. Here the CDR3 DNA reads TGTGCCAGCACCACTCTACAGGGGCCGAAAACGAACACCGGGGAGCTGTTTTTT. Encoded protein: CASTTLQGPKTNTGELFF. The whole variable domain, remainder taken from reference TRBV7-9 and TRBJ2-2, is DTGVSQNPRHKITKRGQNVTFRCDPISEHNRLYWYRQTLGQGPEFLTYFQNEAQLEKSRLLSDRFSAERPKGSFSTLEIQRTEQGDSAMYLCASTTLQGPKTNTGELFFGEGSRLTVL.

This chain links TRBV19 with TRBJ1-2; TRBD1 matches 8 bases. Per the germline V gene, CDR1 is LNHDA and CDR2 is SQIVND (reference sequence). The V and J ends lost 7 bases and 8 bases, in that order; junction bases with no gene match: 18. This CDR3 spans 16 amino acids. The CDR3 DNA reads TGTGCCAGTACCCCATCCCTCTCGGTCAGGGGGCTGGGCTACACCTTC. It specifies CASTPSLSVRGLGYTF.

The rearrangement uses TRBV11-2 and TRBJ2-7; unclear D gene. The CDR3 contains 13 residues. Germline-derived CDR1 and CDR2 are SGHAT and FQNNGV. The V gene lost 2 bases and the J gene lost 7 bases, with 12 bases spanning the gap. This CDR3 is CASSLSPGWEQYF. The CDR3 DNA reads as TGTGCCAGCAGCTTATCCCCTGGCTGGGAGCAGTACTTC.

The chain has TRBV19 and TRBJ2-3; D may be TRBD1 (6 bases). Per germline, CDR1 LNHDA and CDR2 SQIVND (reference sequence). The ends were cut back, 5 bases at V and 0 bases at J, with 15 bases in the middle. The CDR3 spans 16 residues. Here the CDR3 DNA reads TGTGCCAGTAGTGGTTGGATCGGACAGAGCACAGATACGCAGTATTTT. Translating gives CASSGWIGQSTDTQYF.

The CDR3 DNA reads TGTGCCAGCAGTGAAAGGGGACAGGGTCCAGGTGATGGAAACACCATATATTTT. It yields the protein CASSERGQGPGDGNTIYF. This chain uses TRBV6-1 with TRBJ1-3; TRBD1 aligns across 9 bases. There are 18 residues in the CDR3. V dropped 2 bases and J dropped 3; count of bases not matched to a gene: 11. CDR1 is MNHNS and CDR2 is SASEGT in the germline V gene.

V gene TRBV6-5 combines with J gene TRBJ2-5; 7 positions agree with TRBD2. This CDR3 spans 12 amino acids. Germline V gene lookup returns CDR1 MNHEY and CDR2 SVGAGI. The trim removed 6 bases at V and 4 bases at J, leaving 2 bases unmatched. The CDR3 DNA reads as TGTGCCAGCAGGTGGGGGGGAGAGACCCAGTACTTC. Its protein is CASRWGGETQYF.

This chain joins TRBV7-6 and TRBJ2-1, with 10 bases lining up with TRBD2. The CDR3 spans 16 residues. Germline CDR1 and CDR2: SGHVS and FNYEAQ. The junction had 7 bases not matched to a gene; V was cut back by 2 bases and J by 6 bases. DNA of the CDR3: TGTGCCAGCAGCTTATCTAGCGGGGGTCTACGCAATGAGCAGTTCTTC. Translated, it gives CASSLSSGGLRNEQFF.

This clone was seen a few times. The CDR3 spells CASSSKTSGRANLWNEQFF. Here the CDR3 DNA reads TGTGCCAGCAGCTCAAAGACTAGCGGGAGAGCCAACCTTTGGAATGAGCAGTTCTTC. The rearrangement links TRBV5-6 to TRBJ2-1; 12 positions match TRBD2. The germline V gene encodes CDR1 SGHDT and CDR2 YYEEEE. Losses at the gene ends were 3 bases for V and 7 bases for J; bases not matched to a gene: 17. CDR3 length equals 19 residues.

The gene calls are TRBV28 and TRBJ2-7, with D perhaps TRBD2 (6 bases). The CDR3 spans 13 residues. V lost 6 bases to trimming and J lost 7 bases, with 16 bases between them. Germline lookup yields CDR1 MDHEN and CDR2 SYDVKM. The CDR3 reads CASSPLGSREQYF. In DNA form, the CDR3 reads TGTGCCAGCAGCCCCCTCGGGAGCCGGGAGCAGTACTTC.

The chain employs TRBV2 and TRBJ1-4, with 9 bases fitting TRBD1. The CDR3 contains 13 residues. The germline V gene encodes CDR1 SNHLY and CDR2 FYNNEI. The J segment lost 5 bases and the V segment lost 9 bases, leaving 4 bases of the junction unmatched. The CDR3 region is CASKGQGNEKLFF. CDR3 sequence (DNA): TGTGCCAGTAAGGGACAGGGAAATGAAAAACTGTTTTTT.